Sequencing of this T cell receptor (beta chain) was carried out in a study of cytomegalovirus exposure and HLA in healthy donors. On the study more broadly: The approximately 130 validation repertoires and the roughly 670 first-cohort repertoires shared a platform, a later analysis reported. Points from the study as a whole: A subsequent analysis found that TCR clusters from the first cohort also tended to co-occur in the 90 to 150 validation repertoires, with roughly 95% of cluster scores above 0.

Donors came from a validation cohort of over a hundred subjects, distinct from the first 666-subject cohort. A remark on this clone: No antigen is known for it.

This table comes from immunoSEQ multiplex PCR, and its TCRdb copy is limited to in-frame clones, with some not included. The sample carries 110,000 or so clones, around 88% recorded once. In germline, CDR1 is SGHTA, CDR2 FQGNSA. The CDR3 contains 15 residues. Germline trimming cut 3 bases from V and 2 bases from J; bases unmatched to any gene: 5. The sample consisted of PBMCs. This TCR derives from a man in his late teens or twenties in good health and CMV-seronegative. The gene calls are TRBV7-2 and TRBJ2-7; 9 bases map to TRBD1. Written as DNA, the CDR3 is TGTGCCAGCAGCTTTACAGGGGGCCTGCCCTACGAGCAGTACTTC. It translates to CASSFTGGLPYEQYF. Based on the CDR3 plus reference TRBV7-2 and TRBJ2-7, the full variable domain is GAGVSQSPSNKVTEKGKDVELRCDPISGHTALYWYRQSLGQGLEFLIYFQGNSAPDKSGLPSDRFSAERTGGSVSTLTIQRTQQEDSAVYLCASSFTGGLPYEQYFGPGTRLTVT.